The rows below give T cell receptor beta chains drawn from one sample of a study of response to subunit inactivated influenza vaccine. TCRdb reprocessed the RT-PCR reads with MiXCR, giving one entry per CDR3 protein. The profile shows some 570,000 distinct CDR3 sequences, over 9% of them singletons. The sample was also reused in another study, on T cells expressing NK-cell markers.

Material: PBMCs from blood, obtained on the day of vaccination. These receptors were obtained from a man over 45 who received an inactivated influenza vaccine. Each CDR3 is given with its conserved first and last residue. Each record gives: J gene, V gene, CDR3 protein.

J gene: TRBJ2-1; V gene: TRBV28; CDR3 protein: CASSSPGAHQYNEQFF
J gene: TRBJ1-5; V gene: TRBV4-2; CDR3 protein: CASSQGGGGVFSQPQHF
J gene: TRBJ2-1; V gene: TRBV3-1; CDR3 protein: CASSRRAGAADNEQFF
J gene: TRBJ2-1; V gene: TRBV4-1; CDR3 protein: CASSQTLAGGHNEQFF
J gene: TRBJ2-5; V gene: TRBV7-6; CDR3 protein: CASSLEGPGQRETQYF
J gene: TRBJ2-1; V gene: TRBV10-3; CDR3 protein: CAIRALAGGSSSYNEQFF
J gene: TRBJ2-5; V gene: TRBV7-2; CDR3 protein: CASSYVAGALETQYF
J gene: TRBJ2-2; V gene: TRBV12-3/TRBV12-4; CDR3 protein: CASSPSGPTGELFF
J gene: TRBJ2-2; V gene: TRBV9; CDR3 protein: CASRPHSGKNTGELFF
J gene: TRBJ2-1; V gene: TRBV2; CDR3 protein: CASSSGTSGIEEQFF
J gene: TRBJ1-6; V gene: TRBV3-1; CDR3 protein: CASSLRIDRDNSPLHF
J gene: TRBJ2-5; V gene: TRBV7-2; CDR3 protein: CASSLQGRWTQYF
J gene: TRBJ2-2; V gene: TRBV12-3/TRBV12-4; CDR3 protein: CASTPGGTTWNTGELFF
J gene: TRBJ2-1; V gene: TRBV2; CDR3 protein: CASRFMGSNEQFF
J gene: TRBJ2-1; V gene: TRBV4-1; CDR3 protein: CASSQDNSGLAFNEQFF
J gene: TRBJ2-7; V gene: TRBV29-1; CDR3 protein: CSVEKGPSYEQYF
J gene: TRBJ2-2; V gene: TRBV7-2; CDR3 protein: CASSLMGGVTGELFF
J gene: TRBJ2-5; V gene: TRBV20-1; CDR3 protein: CSATRPFSRETQYF
J gene: TRBJ2-3; V gene: TRBV5-5; CDR3 protein: CASSKDRGTHTDTQYF
J gene: TRBJ2-5; V gene: TRBV29-1; CDR3 protein: CSGGGQRQETQYF
J gene: TRBJ2-1; V gene: TRBV5-5; CDR3 protein: CASSFEGTGYNEQFF
J gene: TRBJ2-6; V gene: TRBV15; CDR3 protein: CATSRDRVGANVLTF
J gene: TRBJ2-1; V gene: TRBV20-1; CDR3 protein: CSARDPGVNEQFF
J gene: TRBJ2-3; V gene: TRBV20-1; CDR3 protein: CSARDQGRADTQYF
J gene: TRBJ2-5; V gene: TRBV20-1; CDR3 protein: CSASPGWETQYF
J gene: TRBJ2-1; V gene: TRBV11-2; CDR3 protein: CASSLLALPLYNEQFF
J gene: TRBJ2-6; V gene: TRBV7-9; CDR3 protein: CASREGVSGANVLTF
J gene: TRBJ1-1; V gene: TRBV5-1; CDR3 protein: CASSINLNTEAFF
J gene: TRBJ1-4; V gene: TRBV12-3/TRBV12-4; CDR3 protein: CASSQQVSREKLFF
J gene: TRBJ2-5; V gene: TRBV18; CDR3 protein: CASSPASGRPETQYF
J gene: TRBJ1-1; V gene: TRBV6-5; CDR3 protein: CASSYSFVNTEAFF